These 26 T cell receptor beta chains came from one sample sequenced in a study of T cells in Graves' hyperthyroidism and ophthalmopathy. Using RNA transcripts as the source, TCR beta CDR3 regions were amplified. TCR CDR3 underwent first-round RT-PCR with the HTBI primer set. MiXCR was run by TCRdb on the multiplex PCR reads, yielding one entry per CDR3 protein. The sample carries around 360,000 distinct CDR3 sequences, 13% to 15% recorded once. Specimen: blood. The receptors shown here come from a woman aged 55-75 years with Graves' ophthalmopathy.

This clonotype was seen a few times. This may be a read error, as it is one base from a much larger clone. The V gene is TRBV6-2 or TRBV6-3, the J gene TRBJ1-1, with unresolved D. CDR1 MNHEY and CDR2 SVGEGT come from the germline V gene. The CDR3 has 12 amino acids. Written as DNA, the CDR3 is TGTGCCAGCAGACCCAAGAACACTGACGCTTTCTTT. Translating gives CASRPKNTDAFF.

This clonotype was picked up many times. This chain joins TRBV18 and TRBJ2-2, with a weak D call TRBD1 (6 bases). CDR1 and CDR2 (germline): KGHSH, LQKENI. The CDR3 is 14 amino acids. The V end lost 8 bases, the J end lost 3 bases, and 13 bases lay between the germline ends. In nucleotides, the CDR3 is TGTGCCAGCACCAGACAGGAACACACCGGGGAGCTGTTTTTT. Translated: CASTRQEHTGELFF.

Comment on this clonotype: A read error may explain this, as a much larger clone is one base away. The chain is built from TRBV20-1 and TRBJ2-5, with TRBD1 identical over 10 bases. Germline CDR1 and CDR2: DFQATT and SNEGSKA (reference sequence). The CDR3 runs 12 residues. CDR3 residues: CRAATGGETQYF. CDR3 in DNA: TGCAGAGCCGCGACAGGGGGCGAGACCCAGTACTTC.

Ten or more counts support this clonotype. This chain connects TRBV10-3 to TRBJ2-7; 9 bases fit TRBD2. V trimming: 4 bases; J trimming: 3 bases; junction bases outside the gene matches: 4. This CDR3 spans 14 amino acids. CDR1 and CDR2 (germline): ENHRY, SYGVKD. CDR3: CAISARLADYEQYF. The CDR3, as DNA: TGTGCCATCAGTGCTAGACTAGCGGACTACGAGCAGTACTTC.

This clonotype was observed a few times. This chain links TRBV7-9 with TRBJ2-3; 16 bases are a match to TRBD2. The CDR3 length is 16 residues. With V trimmed by 5 bases and J by 2 bases, 1 base remained unmatched. In germline, CDR1 is SEHNR, CDR2 FQNEAQ (reference sequence). The CDR3 loop is CASSGTSGRATDTQYF. The DNA of the CDR3 is TGTGCCAGCAGCGGGACTAGCGGGAGGGCCACAGATACGCAGTATTTT. Variable domain in full (rest from reference TRBV7-9 and TRBJ2-3): DTGVSQNPRHKITKRGQNVTFRCDPISEHNRLYWYRQTLGQGPEFLTYFQNEAQLEKSRLLSDRFSAERPKGSFSTLEIQRTEQGDSAMYLCASSGTSGRATDTQYFGPGTRLTVL.

Ten or more counts support this clonotype. V gene TRBV28 combines with J gene TRBJ2-5, with D tentatively TRBD1 or TRBD2 (5 bases each). The germline gives CDR1 MDHEN, CDR2 SYDVKM. The CDR3 covers 15 residues. Trimming took off 4 bases at V and 4 bases at J, with 16 bases between the two ends. As DNA, the CDR3 is TGTGCCAGCAGTTCCCTCGACAGCCGGGGAGAGACCCAGTACTTC. It yields the protein CASSSLDSRGETQYF. Looking up the rest from reference TRBV28 and TRBJ2-5 gives the full variable domain: DVKVTQSSRYLVKRTGEKVFLECVQDMDHENMFWYRQDPGLGLRLIYFSYDVKMKEKGDIPEGYSVSREKKERFSLILESASTNQTSMYLCASSSLDSRGETQYFGPGTRLLVL.

This clonotype was seen a handful of times. The chain joins TRBV27 to TRBJ2-7; D call uncertain. Trimming stripped 8 bases from V and 3 bases from J, with 26 bases between. The length of the CDR3 is 17 residues. Germline assignment: CDR1 MNHEY and CDR2 SMNVEV (reference sequence). The DNA of the CDR3 is TGTGCCAGCCAACTTTACCCCGGTCGGGCCCCTCACTACGAGCAGTACTTC. Translated, it gives CASQLYPGRAPHYEQYF.

This clonotype has only a few counts. The chain is built from TRBV20-1 and TRBJ1-5; D is ambiguous. The CDR3 has 15 amino acids. Germline-derived CDR1 and CDR2 are DFQATT and SNEGSKA (reference sequence). With 5 bases removed from V and 0 bases from J, the gap between germline ends came to 14 bases. In DNA form, the CDR3 reads TGCAGTGCTGCCCGATCGGGAAATAGCAATCAGCCCCAGCATTTT. Encoded protein: CSAARSGNSNQPQHF.

The chain is built from TRBV7-8 and TRBJ1-6; no firm D call. This CDR3 has 17 residues. Deletions cut 5 bases from V and 0 bases from J, with 14 bases between. Germline CDR1 is SGHVS and CDR2 is FQNEAQ. The CDR3 DNA is TGTGCCAGCAGCCCCCTCGGCACCTACTCCTATAATTCACCCCTCCACTTT. It codes for CASSPLGTYSYNSPLHF.

This clonotype has a count of ten or more. J is TRBJ2-2 and V is TRBV19; D not certain. Germline V gene sequence: CDR1 LNHDA, CDR2 SQIVND (reference sequence). The CDR3 has 17 amino acids. The V and J ends lost 6 bases and 0 bases respectively, with 17 bases between them. CDR3 loop: CASSGRKTAPNTGELFF. CDR3 nucleotide sequence: TGTGCCAGTAGCGGCCGTAAGACGGCGCCGAACACCGGGGAGCTGTTTTTT.

In the case of this clonotype: This may be a read error: a much more frequent sequence differs by one nucleotide. The chain employs TRBV5-1 and TRBJ2-1, with TRBD1 matching over 7 bases. The CDR3 totals 19 residues. The germline V gene encodes CDR1 SGHRS and CDR2 YFSETQ. V shed 3 bases, J shed 5 bases, and the junction held 20 bases outside the gene matches. CDR3 nucleotide sequence: TGCGCCAGCAGCTCCAGACAGGGACCCCCGGGACAAAAAAACAATGAGCAGTTCTTC. This sequence encodes CASSSRQGPPGQKNNEQFF. The full variable domain, rest sourced from reference TRBV5-1 and TRBJ2-1, is KAGVTQTPRYLIKTRGQQVTLSCSPISGHRSVSWYQQTPGQGLQFLFEYFSETQRNKGNFPGRFSGRQFSNSRSEMNVSTLELGDSALYLCASSSRQGPPGQKNNEQFFGPGTRLTVL.

The chain combines TRBV7-3 with TRBJ1-2; D uncertain. Germline lookup yields CDR1 SGHTA and CDR2 FQGTGA. Trimming removed 3 bases at V and 7 bases at J, with 12 bases between. This CDR3 region has 13 residues. CDR3 sequence: CASSFQRAGGYTF. The CDR3, as DNA: TGTGCCAGCAGCTTTCAGAGGGCTGGTGGCTACACCTTC.

There are many counts of this clonotype. A junction end diverges from the germline sequence, so it may reflect a read error. This chain links TRBV2 with TRBJ2-1; TRBD1 aligns across 7 bases. Germline values: CDR1 SNHLY, CDR2 FYNNEI. This CDR3 region has 16 residues. The DNA for the CDR3 is TGTGCCAGCACTGAAGGGGGCGGGCGCTCCTACAATGAGCAGTTCTTC. Amino acids: CASTEGGGRSYNEQFF.

This clonotype was seen at least ten times. The V and J genes are TRBV5-1 and TRBJ2-1; a weak D match, TRBD2 (5 bases). V lost 0 bases and J lost 0, with 13 bases in between. CDR3 length equals 17 residues. In germline, CDR1 is SGHRS, CDR2 YFSETQ. The CDR3 here is CASSLASGPSSYNEQFF. For the CDR3, the DNA is TGCGCCAGCAGCTTGGCGAGCGGTCCGAGCTCCTACAATGAGCAGTTCTTC.

The chain employs TRBV15 and TRBJ2-1; D gene unclear. The germline gives CDR1 LNHNV, CDR2 YYDKDF (reference sequence). With 0 bases removed from V and 10 bases from J, the gap between germline ends came to 10 bases. The CDR3 covers 13 residues. The CDR3 spells CATSRDLSSEQFF. DNA for the CDR3: TGTGCCACCAGCAGAGATCTGTCCTCAGAGCAGTTCTTC.

The CDR3 region is CATSDNRDRGLGGELFF. The CDR3 nucleotides are TGTGCCACCAGTGATAACCGGGACAGGGGGCTCGGCGGGGAGCTGTTTTTT. The genes are TRBV24-1 and TRBJ2-2; 12 bases agree with TRBD1. CDR3 length: 17 residues. With 3 bases clipped from V and 7 bases from J, the junction kept 8 bases outside the gene matches. Germline V gene data show CDR1 as KGHDR and CDR2 as SFDVKD.

As to this clonotype: A clone one base away is much larger, so this may be a read error. Because the CDR3 is missing its conserved closing phenylalanine or tryptophan, this is likely a read error. The chain employs TRBV20-1 and TRBJ1-2; D is ambiguous. Trimming removed 4 bases at V and 4 bases at J, with 13 bases between. Germline CDR1 DFQATT, CDR2 SNEGSKA (reference sequence). CDR3 length equals 13 residues. CDR3 DNA: TGCAGTGCTACTCCTAGGGTTGGCTATGGCTACACCCTC. Protein sequence: CSATPRVGYGYTL.

There are many counts of this clonotype. The CDR3 nucleotides are TGCGCCAGCAGCCTGGGGACTAGCGGGTTCCAGGCAGATACGCAGTATTTT. This gives the protein CASSLGTSGFQADTQYF. This rearrangement joins TRBV5-1 to TRBJ2-3, with TRBD2 identical over 12 bases. There are 17 residues in the CDR3. V dropped 4 bases and J dropped 4; count of bases not matched to a gene: 10. Germline CDR1 SGHRS, CDR2 YFSETQ.

Only a few counts were recorded for this clonotype. The genes are TRBV4-1 and TRBJ2-7, with D hard to call. Trimming removed 4 bases from V and 3 bases from J, with 10 bases in between. There are 13 residues in the CDR3. From germline, CDR1 is MGHRA and CDR2 YSYEKL. Written as DNA, the CDR3 is TGCGCCAGCAGCCCCACAGTCGACTACGAGCAGTACTTC. This codes for CASSPTVDYEQYF.

This clonotype appeared many times. The V call is TRBV15, the J call TRBJ2-3; D is undetermined. Germline CDR1 and CDR2: LNHNV and YYDKDF (reference sequence). The CDR3 runs to 16 residues. Trimming pared 0 bases from V and 1 base from J, leaving 11 bases between. The CDR3 loop reads CATSRDRRSGTDTQYF. In DNA form, the CDR3 reads TGTGCCACCAGCAGAGATAGGCGAAGCGGCACAGATACGCAGTATTTT.

This clonotype was counted between two and nine times. The chain has TRBV27 and TRBJ2-7, with a weak D call TRBD1 (5 bases). The CDR3 contains 13 residues. V was pared by 3 bases and J by 5 bases, with 11 bases between. The germline gives CDR1 MNHEY, CDR2 SMNVEV (reference sequence). The chain's CDR3 is CASSLQGRNEQYF. CDR3 DNA sequence: TGTGCCAGCAGTTTGCAGGGTAGGAACGAGCAGTACTTC.

The chain joins TRBV7-9 to TRBJ2-7; 7 bases align to TRBD2. The ends lost 8 bases at V and 9 bases at J; junction bases unmatched: 19. Germline V gene sequence: CDR1 SEHNR, CDR2 FQNEAQ (reference sequence). The CDR3 is made up of 15 amino acids. Here the CDR3 reads CASARGLADTTGQYF. The CDR3 region has the DNA TGTGCCAGCGCCCGCGGGCTAGCGGATACTACGGGGCAGTACTTC.

This chain connects TRBV28 to TRBJ2-3, with D possibly called TRBD1 or TRBD2 (6 bases each). CDR3 length equals 15 residues. Germline V lookup: CDR1 MDHEN, CDR2 SYDVKM. V was clipped by 3 bases and J by 6 bases, with 16 bases between them. The CDR3 DNA follows: TGTGCCAGCAGTTTCATCGGGGGCATCGATGATACGCAGTATTTT. Translation: CASSFIGGIDDTQYF.

This clonotype was counted between two and nine times. V and J are TRBV5-1 and TRBJ1-5; the D is unclear. Germline assignment: CDR1 SGHRS and CDR2 YFSETQ. V dropped 0 bases and J dropped 0 bases, with 7 bases sitting between them. The CDR3 covers 15 residues. The CDR3, as DNA: TGCGCCAGCAGCTTGGGGCTCAATAGCAATCAGCCCCAGCATTTT. Encoded protein: CASSLGLNSNQPQHF.

CDR3 amino acids: CASSPLAAMVLHF. The CDR3 DNA reads as TGTGCCAGCAGTCCTCTGGCGGCCATGGTCCTCCACTTT. This rearrangement joins TRBV6-1 to TRBJ1-6; no clear D. The V gene lost 5 bases and the J gene lost 15 bases, with 17 bases spanning the gap. The CDR3 has 13 amino acids. Germline values: CDR1 MNHNS, CDR2 SASEGT.

This clonotype was recorded at least ten times. This chain connects TRBV6-1 to TRBJ1-4; 8 bases are shared with TRBD1. CDR3 size: 15 residues. Losses at the gene ends were 6 bases for V and 8 bases for J; bases not matched to a gene: 11. Germline CDR1 reads MNHNS; CDR2 reads SASEGT. DNA for the CDR3: TGTGCCAGCAGAGTTACGGGACAGGCTGGGGAAAAACTGTTTTTT. Residues: CASRVTGQAGEKLFF.